This TCR beta chain is drawn from a study of shared clonotypes between healthy human individuals. In the study overall: CD4 naive cells filled three plates per donor, CD4 memory three, CD8 naive two and CD8 memory one.

Generated by immunoSEQ multiplex PCR, the TCRdb table keeps only in-frame clones and is missing some. The sample includes under 650,000 clones, around 96% of them seen just once. CDR1 is SGHRS and CDR2 is YFSETQ in the germline V gene. The CDR3 is 14 amino acids. Trimming stripped 4 bases from V and 3 bases from J, with 13 bases between. The sequence was obtained from a woman in her twenties or thirties in good health. Sequencing was performed on naive CD4+ T cells sorted from blood. Subset denoted: CD45RA+ positively selected. V gene TRBV5-1 combines with J gene TRBJ1-1, with D tentatively TRBD1 (5 bases). CDR3 region: CASSRWTGHTEAFF. CDR3 in DNA: TGCGCCAGCAGCCGATGGACGGGGCACACTGAAGCTTTCTTT.